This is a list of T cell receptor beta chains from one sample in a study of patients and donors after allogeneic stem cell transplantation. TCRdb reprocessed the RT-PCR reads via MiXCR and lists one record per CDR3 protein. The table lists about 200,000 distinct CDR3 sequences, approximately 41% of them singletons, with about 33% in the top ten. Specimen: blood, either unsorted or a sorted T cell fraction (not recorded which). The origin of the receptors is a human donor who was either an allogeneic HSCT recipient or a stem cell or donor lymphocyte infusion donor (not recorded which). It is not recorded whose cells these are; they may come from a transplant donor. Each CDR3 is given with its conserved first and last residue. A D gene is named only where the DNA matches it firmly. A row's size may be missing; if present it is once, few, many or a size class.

CDR3aa: CASSFLGLSGQPQHF
CDR3nt: TGTGCCAGCAGTTTTCTGGGATTGTCGGGTCAGCCCCAGCATTTT
j_gene: TRBJ1-5
v_gene: TRBV28
d_gene: .
abundance: many

CDR3aa: CASSQFGQAVYGYTF
CDR3nt: TGCGCCAGCAGCCAATTTGGACAGGCCGTCTATGGCTACACCTTC
j_gene: TRBJ1-2
v_gene: TRBV4-1
d_gene: TRBD1
abundance: few

CDR3aa: CASSPGHPGPDTQYF
CDR3nt: TGTGCCAGCAGCCCGGGACACCCAGGGCCAGATACGCAGTATTTT
j_gene: TRBJ2-3
v_gene: TRBV12-3/TRBV12-4
d_gene: .
abundance: .

CDR3aa: CASSWAALHSPLHF
CDR3nt: TGTGCCAGCAGTTGGGCGGCGTTACATTCACCCCTCCACTTT
j_gene: TRBJ1-6
v_gene: TRBV6-5
d_gene: .
abundance: few

CDR3aa: CASSVADSGSLQYF
CDR3nt: TGTGCCAGCAGCGTAGCGGACTCCGGTAGTTTGCAGTACTTC
j_gene: TRBJ2-7
v_gene: TRBV9
d_gene: .
abundance: few

CDR3aa: CATSGNGVEQFF
CDR3nt: TGTGCCACCAGCGGCAATGGGGTTGAGCAGTTCTTC
j_gene: TRBJ2-1
v_gene: TRBV24-1
d_gene: .
abundance: .

CDR3aa: CATAREGLDTQYF
CDR3nt: TGTGCCACCGCGCGGGAGGGCCTAGATACGCAGTATTTT
j_gene: TRBJ2-3
v_gene: TRBV24-1
d_gene: TRBD2
abundance: .

CDR3aa: CASTQSRNTEAFF
CDR3nt: TGTGCCAGCACCCAGTCACGGAACACTGAAGCTTTCTTT
j_gene: TRBJ1-1
v_gene: TRBV6-1
d_gene: .
abundance: few

CDR3aa: CASSLDPIVTGFNSPLHF
CDR3nt: TGTGCCAGCAGCTTGGACCCCATTGTGACAGGGTTTAATTCACCCCTCCACTTT
j_gene: TRBJ1-6
v_gene: TRBV5-6
d_gene: TRBD1
abundance: few

CDR3aa: CASSLARDRMNTEAFF
CDR3nt: TGTGCCAGCAGCTTAGCAAGGGACAGGATGAACACTGAAGCTTTCTTT
j_gene: TRBJ1-1
v_gene: TRBV7-2
d_gene: TRBD1
abundance: few

CDR3aa: CASSSGRVGGNTIYF
CDR3nt: TGTGCCAGCAGCTCAGGGAGGGTCGGTGGAAACACCATATATTTT
j_gene: TRBJ1-3
v_gene: TRBV7-6
d_gene: .
abundance: many

CDR3aa: CSARDRLAGVAGELFF
CDR3nt: TGCAGTGCTAGAGATAGACTAGCGGGAGTCGCCGGGGAGCTGTTTTTT
j_gene: TRBJ2-2
v_gene: TRBV20-1
d_gene: TRBD2
abundance: .

CDR3aa: CASSLESRGVAGELFF
CDR3nt: TGCGCCAGCAGCTTGGAGTCTAGGGGCGTAGCCGGGGAGCTGTTTTTT
j_gene: TRBJ2-2
v_gene: TRBV5-1
d_gene: .
abundance: few

CDR3aa: CASSHVEAGVYPYEQYF
CDR3nt: TGCGCCAGCAGCCACGTGGAAGCGGGAGTTTATCCCTACGAGCAGTACTTC
j_gene: TRBJ2-7
v_gene: TRBV5-1
d_gene: TRBD2
abundance: once

CDR3aa: CASSPWGDQPQHF
CDR3nt: TGTGCCAGCAGCCCTTGGGGGGATCAGCCCCAGCATTTT
j_gene: TRBJ1-5
v_gene: TRBV25-1
d_gene: .
abundance: .

CDR3aa: CSVLRQGGTGELFF
CDR3nt: TGCAGCGTTTTAAGACAGGGCGGGACCGGGGAGCTGTTTTTT
j_gene: TRBJ2-2
v_gene: TRBV29-1
d_gene: TRBD1
abundance: .

CDR3aa: CASGGGNTEAFF
CDR3nt: TGTGCCAGCGGCGGGGGGAACACTGAAGCTTTCTTT
j_gene: TRBJ1-1
v_gene: TRBV9
d_gene: .
abundance: few

CDR3aa: CASRLGEKQFF
CDR3nt: TGCGCCAGCCGACTGGGGGAGAAACAGTTCTTC
j_gene: TRBJ2-1
v_gene: TRBV5-1
d_gene: .
abundance: once

CDR3aa: CASSPGQELAKNIQYF
CDR3nt: TGTGCCAGCTCACCGGGACAGGAGTTAGCCAAAAACATTCAGTACTTC
j_gene: TRBJ2-4
v_gene: TRBV18
d_gene: TRBD1
abundance: .

CDR3aa: CASSFGYGYTF
CDR3nt: TGTGCCAGCAGCTTCGGCTATGGCTACACCTTC
j_gene: TRBJ1-2
v_gene: TRBV7-2
d_gene: .
abundance: many

CDR3aa: CASSNTDIDRVF
CDR3nt: TGTGCCAGCAGCAACACAGACATCGACAGGGTCTTC
j_gene: TRBJ2-7
v_gene: TRBV7-9
d_gene: TRBD1
abundance: few

CDR3aa: CASSEDTEAFF
CDR3nt: TGTGCCAGCAGTGAAGACACTGAAGCTTTCTTT
j_gene: TRBJ1-1
v_gene: TRBV28
d_gene: .
abundance: few

CDR3aa: CASSLWPNPLNEQFF
CDR3nt: TGTGCCAGCAGTTTATGGCCAAACCCCCTCAATGAGCAGTTCTTC
j_gene: TRBJ2-1
v_gene: TRBV28
d_gene: .
abundance: .

CDR3aa: CASSLVNRGGYTF
CDR3nt: TGTGCCAGCAGCTTAGTTAACAGGGGAGGCTACACCTTC
j_gene: TRBJ1-2
v_gene: TRBV7-8
d_gene: TRBD1
abundance: few

CDR3aa: CATAEGTGELFF
CDR3nt: TGTGCCACCGCGGAGGGGACCGGGGAGCTGTTTTTT
j_gene: TRBJ2-2
v_gene: TRBV24-1
d_gene: .
abundance: .

CDR3aa: CATSRDIFRDRAYEQYF
CDR3nt: TGTGCCACCAGCAGAGATATCTTCAGAGACAGGGCTTACGAGCAGTACTTC
j_gene: TRBJ2-7
v_gene: TRBV15
d_gene: TRBD1
abundance: .

CDR3aa: CAIGIQGWGDTQYF
CDR3nt: TGTGCCATCGGGATACAGGGATGGGGAGATACGCAGTATTTT
j_gene: TRBJ2-3
v_gene: TRBV10-3
d_gene: .
abundance: once

CDR3aa: CASSPSGKRDTEAFF
CDR3nt: TGTGCCAGCAGTCCGTCGGGCAAACGGGACACTGAAGCTTTCTTT
j_gene: TRBJ1-1
v_gene: TRBV12-3/TRBV12-4
d_gene: .
abundance: .

CDR3aa: CASRGDRVQKETQYF
CDR3nt: TGTGCCAGCCGGGGGGACAGGGTCCAAAAAGAGACCCAGTACTTC
j_gene: TRBJ2-5
v_gene: TRBV6-5
d_gene: TRBD1
abundance: once

CDR3aa: CSVDRGHRLPDTQYF
CDR3nt: TGCAGCGTTGACAGGGGGCATAGGCTCCCAGATACGCAGTATTTT
j_gene: TRBJ2-3
v_gene: TRBV29-1
d_gene: TRBD1
abundance: .

CDR3aa: CASSSRTGGKQPQHF
CDR3nt: TGTGCCAGCAGTTCGAGGACAGGGGGCAAACAGCCCCAGCATTTT
j_gene: TRBJ1-5
v_gene: TRBV12-3/TRBV12-4
d_gene: TRBD1
abundance: .

CDR3aa: CSVEWGNTEAFF
CDR3nt: TGCAGCGTTGAGTGGGGGAACACTGAAGCTTTCTTT
j_gene: TRBJ1-1
v_gene: TRBV29-1
d_gene: .
abundance: few

CDR3aa: CASSLGKSNQPQHF
CDR3nt: TGTGCCAGCAGCCTTGGAAAAAGCAATCAGCCCCAGCATTTT
j_gene: TRBJ1-5
v_gene: TRBV6-6
d_gene: .
abundance: few

CDR3aa: CASSLPGIGGYTF
CDR3nt: TGTGCCAGCAGCTTACCGGGGATCGGTGGCTACACCTTC
j_gene: TRBJ1-2
v_gene: TRBV7-9
d_gene: .
abundance: few

CDR3aa: CASSSRLAGSADTQYF
CDR3nt: TGTGCCAGCAGTTCGCGACTAGCGGGAAGTGCAGATACGCAGTATTTT
j_gene: TRBJ2-3
v_gene: TRBV12-3/TRBV12-4
d_gene: TRBD2
abundance: few

CDR3aa: CASSLTPTGDEKLFF
CDR3nt: TGTGCCAGCAGCCTGACCCCCACAGGGGACGAAAAACTGTTTTTT
j_gene: TRBJ1-4
v_gene: TRBV7-2
d_gene: TRBD1
abundance: few

CDR3aa: CASSRKGSYTEAFF
CDR3nt: TGCGCCAGCAGCCGGAAGGGGTCTTACACTGAAGCTTTCTTT
j_gene: TRBJ1-1
v_gene: TRBV4-3
d_gene: .
abundance: .

CDR3aa: CSALVPRNSGNTIYF
CDR3nt: TGCAGCGCTCTCGTACCCCGGAACTCTGGAAACACCATATATTTT
j_gene: TRBJ1-3
v_gene: TRBV29-1
d_gene: .
abundance: .

CDR3aa: CASRGQGQSPLHF
CDR3nt: TGTGCCAGCAGAGGACAGGGTCAGTCACCCCTCCACTTT
j_gene: TRBJ1-6
v_gene: TRBV6-5
d_gene: TRBD1
abundance: .

CDR3aa: CASSLEVGGGSLETQYF
CDR3nt: TGTGCCAGCAGCTTAGAAGTCGGTGGCGGGAGCTTAGAGACCCAGTACTTC
j_gene: TRBJ2-5
v_gene: TRBV7-6
d_gene: TRBD2
abundance: few

CDR3aa: CASSYGSNLNTEAFF
CDR3nt: TGTGCCAGCAGTTATGGGTCGAACTTGAACACTGAAGCTTTCTTT
j_gene: TRBJ1-1
v_gene: TRBV28
d_gene: .
abundance: .

CDR3aa: CASSRIVERFGEQYF
CDR3nt: TGTGCCAGCAGTAGAATAGTAGAAAGGTTTGGCGAGCAGTACTTC
j_gene: TRBJ2-7
v_gene: TRBV21-1
d_gene: .
abundance: .

CDR3aa: CAWRWGFTEAFF
CDR3nt: TGTGCCTGGAGATGGGGGTTCACTGAAGCTTTCTTT
j_gene: TRBJ1-1
v_gene: TRBV30
d_gene: .
abundance: few

CDR3aa: CSVDGTVVSNQPQHF
CDR3nt: TGCAGCGTTGACGGGACAGTGGTTAGCAATCAGCCCCAGCATTTT
j_gene: TRBJ1-5
v_gene: TRBV29-1
d_gene: TRBD1
abundance: .

CDR3aa: CASSPRGLSYEQYF
CDR3nt: TGTGCCAGCAGTCCCAGGGGACTCAGCTACGAGCAGTACTTC
j_gene: TRBJ2-7
v_gene: TRBV12-3/TRBV12-4
d_gene: .
abundance: .

CDR3aa: CASSLEGGLGEAFF
CDR3nt: TGTGCCAGCAGCTTAGAAGGGGGGCTGGGTGAAGCTTTCTTT
j_gene: TRBJ1-1
v_gene: TRBV7-2
d_gene: .
abundance: .

CDR3aa: CSAPTSGSRTDTQYF
CDR3nt: TGCAGTGCCCCCACTAGCGGGAGTCGAACAGATACGCAGTATTTT
j_gene: TRBJ2-3
v_gene: TRBV20-1
d_gene: TRBD2
abundance: few

CDR3aa: CASSYGQGGTEAFF
CDR3nt: TGCGCCAGCAGCTACGGACAGGGAGGGACTGAAGCTTTCTTT
j_gene: TRBJ1-1
v_gene: TRBV5-1
d_gene: TRBD1
abundance: many

CDR3aa: CASSYLGAGNEKLFF
CDR3nt: TGTGCCAGCAGTTACTTGGGGGCCGGTAATGAAAAACTGTTTTTT
j_gene: TRBJ1-4
v_gene: TRBV6-5
d_gene: .
abundance: .

CDR3aa: CASTDGDGHEPQHF
CDR3nt: TGTGCCAGCACCGACGGGGATGGCCATGAGCCCCAGCATTTT
j_gene: TRBJ1-5
v_gene: TRBV6-5
d_gene: .
abundance: .

CDR3aa: CASSYADLYRVTEAFF
CDR3nt: TGTGCCAGCAGTTACGCTGATCTATACAGGGTGACTGAAGCTTTCTTT
j_gene: TRBJ1-1
v_gene: TRBV6-5
d_gene: .
abundance: .

CDR3aa: CASSPIPINEKLFF
CDR3nt: TGTGCCAGCAGTCCAATACCGATTAATGAAAAACTGTTTTTT
j_gene: TRBJ1-4
v_gene: TRBV28
d_gene: .
abundance: .

CDR3aa: CASSFQGGQETQYF
CDR3nt: TGTGCCAGCAGTTTTCAGGGGGGCCAAGAGACCCAGTACTTC
j_gene: TRBJ2-5
v_gene: TRBV12-3/TRBV12-4
d_gene: .
abundance: .

CDR3aa: CSAMTLNTEAFF
CDR3nt: TGCAGCGCCATGACATTGAACACTGAAGCTTTCTTT
j_gene: TRBJ1-1
v_gene: TRBV29-1
d_gene: .
abundance: few

CDR3aa: CASSQEGGLDEQFF
CDR3nt: TGTGCCAGCAGCCAAGAGGGTGGGCTGGATGAGCAGTTCTTC
j_gene: TRBJ2-1
v_gene: TRBV4-2
d_gene: .
abundance: few

CDR3aa: CASSKTSGRTSTDTQYF
CDR3nt: TGTGCCAGCAGCAAGACTAGCGGGCGTACTAGCACAGATACGCAGTATTTT
j_gene: TRBJ2-3
v_gene: TRBV4-2
d_gene: TRBD2
abundance: once

CDR3aa: CASSLARENPGSSGNTIYF
CDR3nt: TGTGCCAGCAGCTTAGCGAGGGAGAACCCAGGGAGCTCTGGAAACACCATATATTTT
j_gene: TRBJ1-3
v_gene: TRBV7-6
d_gene: .
abundance: few

CDR3aa: CASSYSAGSSYEQYF
CDR3nt: TGTGCCAGCAGTTACTCGGCTGGGAGCTCCTACGAGCAGTACTTC
j_gene: TRBJ2-7
v_gene: TRBV6-6
d_gene: .
abundance: .